The T cell receptor (beta chain) under discussion was sequenced for a study of T cells expressing NK-cell markers. Study context: Seropositivity for HCMV was found in seven of the eight sequenced donors, with one seronegative. Findings and caveats of the study: One observes that, in several donors, these clonotypes were also the leading ones within the CD3+CD56-NKG2C+ fraction. Top CD8+ clonotypes included the dominant CD3+CD56+NKG2C+ clonotypes in six donors.

TCRdb re-called the 5' RACE reads, yielding one record per CDR3 amino acid sequence without DNA. Its clone listing holds about 550,000 distinct CDR3 sequences. CDR1 DFQATT and CDR2 SNEGSKA come from the germline V gene (reference sequence). There are 16 residues in the CDR3. On this clonotype: Its antigen is unknown.

The TCR originated in a man younger than 35 in good health. The chain joins TRBV20-1 to TRBJ2-7; TCRdb outputs TRBD2, but without DNA this stays unchecked. The specimen sequenced was blood T cells: a sorted CD56 or NKG2C T cell subset, CD4+ or CD8+ T cells, or bulk PBMC T cells (not recorded which). This CDR3 is CSARGLAGSPSYEQYF.